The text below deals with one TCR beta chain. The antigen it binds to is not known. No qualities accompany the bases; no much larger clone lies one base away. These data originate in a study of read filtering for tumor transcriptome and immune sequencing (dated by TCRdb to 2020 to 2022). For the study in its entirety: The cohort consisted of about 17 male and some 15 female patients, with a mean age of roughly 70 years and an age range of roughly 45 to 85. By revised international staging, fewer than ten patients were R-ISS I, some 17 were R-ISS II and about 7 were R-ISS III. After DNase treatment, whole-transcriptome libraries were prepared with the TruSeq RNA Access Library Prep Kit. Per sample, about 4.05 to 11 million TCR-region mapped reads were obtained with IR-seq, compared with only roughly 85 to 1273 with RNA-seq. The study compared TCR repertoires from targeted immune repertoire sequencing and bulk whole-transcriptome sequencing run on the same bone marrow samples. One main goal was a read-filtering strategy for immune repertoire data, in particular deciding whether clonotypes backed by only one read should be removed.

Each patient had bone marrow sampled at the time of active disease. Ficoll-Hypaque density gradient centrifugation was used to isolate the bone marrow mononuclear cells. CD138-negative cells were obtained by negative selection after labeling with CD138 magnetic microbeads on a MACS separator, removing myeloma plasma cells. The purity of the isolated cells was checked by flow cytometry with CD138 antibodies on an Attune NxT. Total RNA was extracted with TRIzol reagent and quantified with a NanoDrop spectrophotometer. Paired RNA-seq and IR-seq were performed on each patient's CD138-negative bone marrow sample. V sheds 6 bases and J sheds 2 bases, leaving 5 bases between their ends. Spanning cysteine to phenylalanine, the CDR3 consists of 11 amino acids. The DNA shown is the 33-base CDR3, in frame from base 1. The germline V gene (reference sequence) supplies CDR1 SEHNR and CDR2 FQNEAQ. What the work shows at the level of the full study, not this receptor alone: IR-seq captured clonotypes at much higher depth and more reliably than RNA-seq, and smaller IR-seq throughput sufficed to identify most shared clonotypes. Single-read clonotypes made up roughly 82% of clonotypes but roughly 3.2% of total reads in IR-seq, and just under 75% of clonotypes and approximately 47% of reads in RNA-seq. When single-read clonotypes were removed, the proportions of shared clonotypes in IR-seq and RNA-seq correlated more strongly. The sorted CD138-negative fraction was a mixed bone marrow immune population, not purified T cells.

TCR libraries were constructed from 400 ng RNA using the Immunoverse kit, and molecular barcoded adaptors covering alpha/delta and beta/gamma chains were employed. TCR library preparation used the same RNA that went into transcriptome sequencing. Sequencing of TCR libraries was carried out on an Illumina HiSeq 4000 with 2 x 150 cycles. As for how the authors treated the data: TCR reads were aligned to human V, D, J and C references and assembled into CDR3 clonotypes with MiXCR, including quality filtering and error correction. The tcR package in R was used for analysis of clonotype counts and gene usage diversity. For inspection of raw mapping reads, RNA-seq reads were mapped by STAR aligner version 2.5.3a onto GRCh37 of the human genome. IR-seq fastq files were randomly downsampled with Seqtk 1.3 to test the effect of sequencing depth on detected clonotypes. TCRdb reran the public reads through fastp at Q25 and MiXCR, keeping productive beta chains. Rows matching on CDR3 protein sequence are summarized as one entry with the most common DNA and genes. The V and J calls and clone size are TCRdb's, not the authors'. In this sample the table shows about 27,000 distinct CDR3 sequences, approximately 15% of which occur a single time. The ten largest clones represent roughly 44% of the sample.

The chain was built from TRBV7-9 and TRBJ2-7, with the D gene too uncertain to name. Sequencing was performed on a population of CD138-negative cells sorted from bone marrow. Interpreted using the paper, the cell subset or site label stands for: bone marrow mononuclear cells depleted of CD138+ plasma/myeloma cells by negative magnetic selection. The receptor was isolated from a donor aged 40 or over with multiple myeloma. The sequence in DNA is TGTGCCAGCAGTGCTGCCTACGAGCAGTACTTC. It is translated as CASSAAYEQYF.